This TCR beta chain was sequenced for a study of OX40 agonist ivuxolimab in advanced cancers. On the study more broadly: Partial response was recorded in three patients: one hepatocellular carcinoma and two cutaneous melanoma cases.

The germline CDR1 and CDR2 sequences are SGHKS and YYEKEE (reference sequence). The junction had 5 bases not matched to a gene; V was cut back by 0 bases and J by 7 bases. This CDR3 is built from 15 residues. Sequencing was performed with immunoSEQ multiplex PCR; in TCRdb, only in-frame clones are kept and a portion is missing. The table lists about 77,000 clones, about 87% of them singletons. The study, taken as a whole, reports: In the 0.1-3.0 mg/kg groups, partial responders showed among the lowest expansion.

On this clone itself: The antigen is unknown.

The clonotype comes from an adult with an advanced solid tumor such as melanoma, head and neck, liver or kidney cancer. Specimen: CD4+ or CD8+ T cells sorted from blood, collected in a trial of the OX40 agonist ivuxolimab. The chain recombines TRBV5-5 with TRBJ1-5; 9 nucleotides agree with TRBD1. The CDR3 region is CASSLEQGAGQPQHF. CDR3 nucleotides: TGTGCCAGCAGCTTGGAACAGGGGGCAGGGCAGCCCCAGCATTTT.